Listed below are T cell receptor beta chains from one sample, sequenced in a study of CD8 T cells in ankylosing spondylitis. TCRdb fed the 5' RACE reads into MiXCR, producing one record per CDR3 protein. The sample lists fewer than 500,000 distinct CDR3 sequences, around 24% seen once, with about 16% in the top ten. The specimen sequenced was blood, either unsorted or a sorted T cell fraction (not recorded which). The receptors originated from a male donor with ankylosing spondylitis. Each CDR3 is given with its conserved first and last residue.

V gene	J gene	CDR3 protein
TRBV7-9	TRBJ2-7	CASSLSSPGPTSEYF
TRBV6-1	TRBJ1-6	CASGWTGNGSPLHF
TRBV6-4	TRBJ2-3	CASSFSATDTQYF
TRBV15	TRBJ2-5	CATSRDRAQETQYF
TRBV12-3/TRBV12-4	TRBJ2-5	CASRSYGGQETQYF
TRBV6-1	TRBJ1-1	CASCVGSGETEAFF
TRBV5-6	TRBJ2-7	CASSFTRTGFEQYF
TRBV5-1	TRBJ2-1	CASSVLAGGSYNEQFF
TRBV7-2	TRBJ1-2	CASSLAPGLGSNYGYTF
TRBV28	TRBJ1-1	CASSSGGAMNTEAFF
TRBV9	TRBJ2-3	CASSEGGDTQYF
TRBV19	TRBJ2-3	CASSPLWTDTQYF
TRBV5-1	TRBJ2-7	CASRSGTGGPYEQYF
TRBV27	TRBJ2-5	CASSLSGWETQYF
TRBV20-1	TRBJ2-3	CSAREYRLTSGPSTDTQYF
TRBV7-2	TRBJ2-3	CASSLGGSFTDTQYF
TRBV9	TRBJ2-1	CASSVVDQPVYNEQFF
TRBV4-3	TRBJ2-5	CASSQGYTSGSLSHEETQYF